This entry concerns a single T cell receptor (beta chain). Antigen unknown. This record comes from a study of early T cells in non-severe SARS-CoV-2 infection. Study information: Sequenced bulk RNA came from whole blood that was unsorted, and chains were unpaired.

Findings of the study overall: Anti-spike CD8 specificities were favored by VDJdb matching, whose results missed private and CD4 specificities.

Each single cDNA molecule received a unique molecular identifier. In TCRdb, the 5' RACE reads were re-called with MiXCR into one record per CDR3 protein. The repertoire holds tens of thousands of distinct CDR3 sequences, around 9.6% seen once, with around 5.3% in the top ten. Germline V gives CDR1 SGHTA, CDR2 FQGNSA. V trimming: 5 bases; J trimming: 10 bases; junction bases outside the gene matches: 3. The CDR3 length is 13 residues. This TCR was sampled from an adult who was a healthcare worker with PCR-confirmed SARS-CoV-2 infection or an uninfected control (not recorded which). The input for sequencing was whole blood, taken at baseline. The chain carries TRBV7-2 and TRBJ2-3; TRBD2 aligns across 13 bases. This chain's CDR3 is CASSPGLAGPQYF. As DNA, the CDR3 is TGTGCCAGCAGCCCGGGACTAGCGGGGCCGCAGTATTTT.